The rows below give T cell receptor beta chains drawn from one sample of a study of blood T cells in healthy people across ages. Each CDR3 protein gets one entry after TCRdb re-called the 5' RACE reads with MiXCR. The repertoire holds roughly 550,000 distinct CDR3 sequences, about 25% seen once, with just under 9% in the top ten. These data were likewise used in another study, on T cells of mothers and their children.

The specimen was blood. The origin of the receptors is a boy younger than 18 in good health. The CDR3 runs from the conserved cysteine through the conserved F or W. D genes are given only for firm matches. Size values are once, few and many counts, or a class for expanded clones, and some rows have none.

J gene	V gene	D gene	clone size	CDR3 DNA	CDR3 protein
TRBJ1-5	TRBV28	.	few	TGTGCCAGCAGTCCAGTCCTTAGGACTGGATATAGCAATCAGCCCCAGCATTTT	CASSPVLRTGYSNQPQHF
TRBJ2-2	TRBV7-2	.	.	TGTGCCAGCAGCGCCGCGTCGGGGGTTCGGACCGGGGAGCTGTTTTTT	CASSAASGVRTGELFF
TRBJ2-7	TRBV14	.	.	TGTGCCAGCAGCCAAGGTTTGGCGGGGATCTACGAGCAGTACTTC	CASSQGLAGIYEQYF
TRBJ2-1	TRBV20-1	.	few	TGCAGTGCTCGGTTACCGGGGCGTAGAATGAATGAGCAGTTCTTC	CSARLPGRRMNEQFF
TRBJ2-7	TRBV6-2/TRBV6-3	.	few	TGTGCCAGCAGTTATCTTAGGAACGAGCAGTACTTC	CASSYLRNEQYF
TRBJ2-3	TRBV11-2	TRBD2	few	TGTGCCAGCAGCTTATATTACGGAGCGGGAGGCACAGATACGCAGTATTTT	CASSLYYGAGGTDTQYF
TRBJ2-7	TRBV28	.	.	TGTGCCGGCAGTTTAGCCGGCGCTATATACGAGCAGTACTTC	CAGSLAGAIYEQYF
TRBJ1-1	TRBV20-1	TRBD1	.	TGCAGTGCTAGAGAGAACGGGGACAGGGGCACTGAAGCTTTCTTT	CSARENGDRGTEAFF
TRBJ2-2	TRBV4-3	.	few	TGCGCCAGCAGCCAGGCGGGACAATACACCGGGGAGCTGTTTTTT	CASSQAGQYTGELFF
TRBJ2-3	TRBV9	.	few	TGTGCCAGCAGCGGAGACATTCGGGCTAGCACAGATACGCAGTATTTT	CASSGDIRASTDTQYF
TRBJ2-7	TRBV20-1	.	.	TGCAGTTCTTCCGAGGCCACCTACGAGCAGTACTTC	CSSSEATYEQYF
TRBJ2-1	TRBV20-1	.	.	TGCAGCGGTTGTAGCGGCAGCTCCTACAATGAGCAGTTCTTC	CSGCSGSSYNEQFF
TRBJ1-6	TRBV28	.	.	TGTGCCAGCAAGGGGCCGAGCTCCTATAATTCACCCCTCCACTTT	CASKGPSSYNSPLHF
TRBJ1-2	TRBV5-5	.	.	TGTGCCAGCAGCTTCGGGTCGTCCTCCGACTATGGCTACACCTTC	CASSFGSSSDYGYTF
TRBJ2-1	TRBV6-5	.	.	TGTGCCGGCAGTTACGGGTTGAGTGAGCAGTTCTTC	CAGSYGLSEQFF
TRBJ2-7	TRBV28	.	few	TGTGCCAGCAGAAGACGGACGGAGATACTAGCTAGATCCTACGAGCAGTACTTC	CASRRRTEILARSYEQYF
TRBJ2-1	TRBV18	TRBD2	.	TGTGCCAGCTCACCCGGACTAGCGGCGAGCTCCTACAATGAGCAGTTCTTC	CASSPGLAASSYNEQFF
TRBJ2-3	TRBV5-1	TRBD2	few	TGCGCCAGCAGCAACGGGACTAGCGGCACAGATACGCAGTATTTT	CASSNGTSGTDTQYF
TRBJ2-5	TRBV27	TRBD2	few	TGTGCCAGCAAAAGACTAGCGGGGGGCCAAGAGACCCAGTACTTC	CASKRLAGGQETQYF
TRBJ1-2	TRBV6-5	.	.	TGTGCCAGCACCAAACGAGACCGCTACTATGGCCACACCTTC	CASTKRDRYYGHTF
TRBJ2-2	TRBV29-1	.	.	TGCAGCGTTGAAGATCGGAGAGGCGGGGAGCTGTTTTTT	CSVEDRRGGELFF
TRBJ2-4	TRBV6-2/TRBV6-3	TRBD2	few	TGTGCCAGCAGTCAGCATCTAGGACTAGCGGCTCTAGCCAAAAACATTCAGTACTTC	CASSQHLGLAALAKNIQYF
TRBJ2-1	TRBV7-2	TRBD2	.	TGTGCCAGCAGCTTAGGGCCCGAACTAGCGGGACTTTACAATGAGCAGTTCTTC	CASSLGPELAGLYNEQFF
TRBJ1-4	TRBV4-1	TRBD1	few	TGCGCCAGCAGCCAAGGACAGGGGAGTGAAAAACTGTTTTTT	CASSQGQGSEKLFF
TRBJ2-7	TRBV7-2	.	.	TGTGCCAGCAGCTTGCCCCCCGAAATTGGGTACAGGCAGTACTTC	CASSLPPEIGYRQYF
TRBJ2-7	TRBV9	.	.	TGTGCCAGCAGCGTAGCTGGAGGGAATAGCTACGAGCAGTACTTC	CASSVAGGNSYEQYF
TRBJ2-6	TRBV6-2/TRBV6-3	TRBD1	few	TGTGCCAGCAGTTACGGGACAGCCTCTGGGGCCAACGTCCTGACTTTC	CASSYGTASGANVLTF
TRBJ2-7	TRBV2	TRBD2	few	TGTGCCAGCATCCCACCGGGACTAGGGTCCTACGAGCAGTACTTC	CASIPPGLGSYEQYF
TRBJ2-7	TRBV2	.	few	TGTGCCAGCAGTAGGGACGGGGCCTCCTACGAGCAGTACTTC	CASSRDGASYEQYF
TRBJ2-7	TRBV27	.	many	TGTGCCTCCCAATCCCACCGGTCTGGCTACGAGCAGTACTTC	CASQSHRSGYEQYF
TRBJ1-4	TRBV2	.	.	TGTGCCAGCAGTGAAGCGGGTAGGGCAACTAATGAAAAACTGTTTTTT	CASSEAGRATNEKLFF
TRBJ1-1	TRBV7-9	.	few	TGTGCCAGCAGCTTAGCGATGCAGGCGAGGTTGAACACTGAAGCTTTCTTT	CASSLAMQARLNTEAFF
TRBJ2-1	TRBV20-1	TRBD2	.	TGCAGTGCTAGAGGGCTGACTAGCGGGTACAATGAGCAGTTCTTC	CSARGLTSGYNEQFF
TRBJ1-3	TRBV4-3	.	few	TGCGCCAGCAGCCAAGTTGCCAGCTCTGGAAACACCATATATTTT	CASSQVASSGNTIYF
TRBJ2-1	TRBV27	.	.	TGTGCCAGCAGTTTTAGGGCCGGCAATGAGCAGTTCTTC	CASSFRAGNEQFF
TRBJ2-3	TRBV5-1	TRBD1	few	TGCGCCAGCAGCCCGATGGACAGGGGGCTCCCCGCTAGCACAGATACGCAGTATTTT	CASSPMDRGLPASTDTQYF